Listed below are T cell receptor beta chains from one sample, sequenced in a study of control samples from healthy donors and cancer patients. Clones were read by immunoSEQ multiplex PCR, and TCRdb kept only the in-frame ones, dropping some. The sample lists over 150,000 clones; under 95% were seen once. The sequenced sample was blood. The receptors shown here come from a young woman in good health. The CDR3 runs from the conserved cysteine through the conserved F or W. D genes are given only for firm matches. Rows may omit the clone size; those that give it use once, few, many or a size class.

d_call,v_call,clone_size,j_call,cdr3_nt,cdr3_aa
TRBD1,TRBV2,NA,TRBJ2-7,TGTGCCAGCATCTTAGACAGGGGGTATCGCGAGCAGTACTTC,CASILDRGYREQYF
NA,TRBV27,NA,TRBJ1-3,TGTGCCAGCAGTTTAAGGGTTGGTGGAAACACCATATATTTT,CASSLRVGGNTIYF
TRBD2,TRBV28,NA,TRBJ2-2,TGTGCCAGCAGTAAGACTACAAACTTGGTTCCGGGACTAGCGGGTCCAGCGGCTGGCGGGGAGCTGTTTTTT,CASSKTTNLVPGLAGPAAGGELFF
TRBD2,TRBV19,NA,TRBJ2-3,TGTGCCAGTAGTCTAGGACTAGCGGGGGGATTACAGGAGGGCACAGATACGCAGTATTTT,CASSLGLAGGLQEGTDTQYF
NA,TRBV6-2/TRBV6-3,NA,TRBJ1-4,TGTGCCAGCAGTTCCGTGCCGACCTCGCCTAATGAAAAACTGTTTTTT,CASSSVPTSPNEKLFF
NA,TRBV7-8,NA,TRBJ2-1,TGTGCCAGCAGCTTAGGTTACCGAGAGCAGTTCTTC,CASSLGYREQFF
TRBD1,TRBV7-2,NA,TRBJ1-2,TGTGCCAGCAGCTTAGCGTGGGACAGGGGGTCTAATGGCTACACCTTC,CASSLAWDRGSNGYTF
TRBD2,TRBV10-3,NA,TRBJ2-7,TGTGCCATCAGTGAGCCGGGCGGGAGGTCGTCCTACGAGCAGTACTTC,CAISEPGGRSSYEQYF
TRBD1,TRBV29-1,NA,TRBJ1-3,TGCAGCGTTGGGGGACAGGGGGAGTGGAACACCATATATTTT,CSVGGQGEWNTIYF
NA,TRBV5-6,once,TRBJ2-7,TGTGCCAGCAGCCCGGGACGGTTCTCCTACGAGCAGTACTTC,CASSPGRFSYEQYF
NA,TRBV4-1,NA,TRBJ1-2,TGCGCCAGCAGCCAAGAAGGCAAAGGCAGGCCGGGCTACACCTTC,CASSQEGKGRPGYTF
TRBD1,TRBV5-1,NA,TRBJ1-4,TGCGCCAGCAGCTTACCGGACAGGGGAACTAATGAAAAACTGTTTTTT,CASSLPDRGTNEKLFF
TRBD2,TRBV9,NA,TRBJ2-3,TGTGCCAGCAGCGTTAGTACCGTCCCCGCTAGCGGGGGAGGTACAGATACGCAGTATTTT,CASSVSTVPASGGGTDTQYF
NA,TRBV2,NA,TRBJ2-7,TGTGCCAGCACCAACCGGGACGGTGGTGTCTACGAGCAGTACTTC,CASTNRDGGVYEQYF
NA,TRBV5-6,NA,TRBJ1-2,TGTGCCAGCAGCTTGGGGCCAGGGGTGGGCTACACCTTC,CASSLGPGVGYTF
TRBD2,TRBV7-3,NA,TRBJ2-1,TGTGCCAGCAGCCCCGGACTAGGGGTGCTCTCCTACAATGAGCAGTTCTTC,CASSPGLGVLSYNEQFF
TRBD1,TRBV6-5,NA,TRBJ1-6,TGTGCCAGCAGTTCCACAGGGGCCGTCTCACCCCTCCACTTT,CASSSTGAVSPLHF
NA,TRBV27,NA,TRBJ1-5,TGTGCCAGCAGTTTACGCGTGGAAGGGGAGTTCAGTCAGCCCCAGCATTTT,CASSLRVEGEFSQPQHF
NA,TRBV3-1/TRBV3-2,NA,TRBJ2-7,TGTGCCAGCAGCCAACGCGGGGTCGGCTCCTACGAGCAGTACTTC,CASSQRGVGSYEQYF
TRBD1,TRBV2,NA,TRBJ1-6,TGTGCCAGCAGTGACAGGGGGGTAAGCTCCTATAATTCACCCCTCCACTTT,CASSDRGVSSYNSPLHF
TRBD1,TRBV5-4,NA,TRBJ2-7,TGTGCCAGCAGCTTCCCCGACAGGGGCTACGAGCAGTACTTC,CASSFPDRGYEQYF
NA,TRBV6-1,NA,TRBJ2-1,TGTGCCAGCAGTGAACGAGGGGGGGGGTCAGATGAGCAGTTCTTC,CASSERGGGSDEQFF